This T cell receptor beta chain was recovered during a study of spatial heterogeneity in lung cancer. As for the study in general: Unique TCR and UMI combinations averaged more than ten appearances each in raw reads. Regarding the study as a whole: Blood showed ubiquitous tumor TCRs more often at resection than at routine follow-up.

Concerning this clonotype: Its target is not known.

Time point described: sample taken at primary tumor resection. Frozen PBMC, nontumor lung or tumor provided whole RNA, which was sequenced unsorted. The cohort: 70 to 85 early-stage, untreated non-small cell lung cancer patients. Each molecule of TCR cDNA was tagged with one unique molecular identifier. A single record per CDR3 protein comes from TCRdb applying MiXCR to the 5' RACE reads. Counted here are almost 75,000 distinct CDR3 sequences, approximately 12% occurring once; the ten biggest clones make up roughly 7%. V lost 1 base and J lost 5, with 11 bases in between. CDR1 is MGHRA and CDR2 is YSYEKL in the germline V gene. The CDR3 extends over 14 amino acids.

The specimen was PBMCs, collected at surgery. The genes are TRBV4-1 and TRBJ2-5, with TRBD1 as a possible D gene (6 bases). This TCR was sampled from a male donor with early-stage non-small cell lung cancer. The CDR3: CASSQGGPGETQYF. The DNA for the CDR3 is TGCGCCAGCAGCCAAGGGGGGCCGGGGGAGACCCAGTACTTC.